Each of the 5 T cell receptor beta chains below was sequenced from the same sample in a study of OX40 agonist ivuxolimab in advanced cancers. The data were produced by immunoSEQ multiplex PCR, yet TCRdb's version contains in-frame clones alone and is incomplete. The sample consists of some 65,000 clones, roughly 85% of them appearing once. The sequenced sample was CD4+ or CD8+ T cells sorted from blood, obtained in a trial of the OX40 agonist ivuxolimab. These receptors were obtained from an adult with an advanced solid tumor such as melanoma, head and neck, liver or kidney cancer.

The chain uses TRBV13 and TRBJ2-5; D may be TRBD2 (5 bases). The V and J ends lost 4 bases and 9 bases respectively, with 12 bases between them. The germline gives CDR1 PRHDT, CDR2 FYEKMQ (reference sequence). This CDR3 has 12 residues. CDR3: CASSWGVGPQYF. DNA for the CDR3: TGTGCCAGCAGCTGGGGAGTAGGGCCCCAGTACTTC.

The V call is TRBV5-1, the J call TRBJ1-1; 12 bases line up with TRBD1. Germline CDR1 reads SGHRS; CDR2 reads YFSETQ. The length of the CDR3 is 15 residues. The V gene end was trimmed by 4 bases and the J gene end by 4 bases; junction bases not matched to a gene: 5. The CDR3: CASSEPGQGATEAFF. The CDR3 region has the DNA TGCGCCAGCAGCGAGCCGGGACAGGGGGCCACTGAAGCTTTCTTT.

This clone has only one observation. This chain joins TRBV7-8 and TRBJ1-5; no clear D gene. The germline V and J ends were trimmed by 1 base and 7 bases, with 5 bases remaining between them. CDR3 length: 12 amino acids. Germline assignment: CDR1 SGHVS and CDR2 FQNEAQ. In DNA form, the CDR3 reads TGTGCCAGCAGCTTAGTAGGACAGCCCCAGCATTTT. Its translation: CASSLVGQPQHF.

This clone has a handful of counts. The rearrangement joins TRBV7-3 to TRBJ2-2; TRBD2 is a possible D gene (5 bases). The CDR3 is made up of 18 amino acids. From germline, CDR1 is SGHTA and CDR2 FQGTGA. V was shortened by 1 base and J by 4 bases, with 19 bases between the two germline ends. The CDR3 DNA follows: TGTGCCAGCAGCTTAATAGGGAATGCAGCAACTAGCACCGGGGAGCTGTTTTTT. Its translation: CASSLIGNAATSTGELFF. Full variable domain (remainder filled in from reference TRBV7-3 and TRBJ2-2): GAGVSQTPSNKVTEKGKYVELRCDPISGHTALYWYRQSLGQGPEFLIYFQGTGAADDSGLPNDRFFAVRPEGSVSTLKIQRTERGDSAVYLCASSLIGNAATSTGELFFGEGSRLTVL.

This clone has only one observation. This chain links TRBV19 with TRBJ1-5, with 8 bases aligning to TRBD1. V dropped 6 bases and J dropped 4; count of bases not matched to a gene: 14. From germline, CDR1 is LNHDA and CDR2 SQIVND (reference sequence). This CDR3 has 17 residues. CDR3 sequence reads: CASRPRGTGGKNQPQHF. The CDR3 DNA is TGTGCCAGTAGACCAAGGGGAACAGGGGGAAAGAATCAGCCCCAGCATTTT.